This record looks at one TCR beta chain sequence and its context. This sample also contains other DNA sequences that code for the same CDR3. This specimen comes from a study of blood T cell repertoires in COVID-19. The J segment lost 7 bases and the V segment lost 0 bases, leaving 8 bases of the junction unmatched. The CDR3 sequence is 16 residues long. CDR1 is ENHRY, CDR2 SYGVKD, per germline. TCRdb's copy holds only in-frame clones and misses some; the assay was immunoSEQ multiplex PCR. In the table there are about 240,000 clones, 75% to 85% of which are singletons. Sequencing input: peripheral blood. This TCR came from a human donor in a cohort sampled during active COVID-19. The chain carries TRBV10-3 and TRBJ1-5; 8 nucleotides align to TRBD1. In nucleotides, the CDR3 is TGTGCCATCAGTGAGTCGGGCCAGGGGGCAAGGCAGCCCCAGCATTTT. This gives the protein CAISESGQGARQPQHF.